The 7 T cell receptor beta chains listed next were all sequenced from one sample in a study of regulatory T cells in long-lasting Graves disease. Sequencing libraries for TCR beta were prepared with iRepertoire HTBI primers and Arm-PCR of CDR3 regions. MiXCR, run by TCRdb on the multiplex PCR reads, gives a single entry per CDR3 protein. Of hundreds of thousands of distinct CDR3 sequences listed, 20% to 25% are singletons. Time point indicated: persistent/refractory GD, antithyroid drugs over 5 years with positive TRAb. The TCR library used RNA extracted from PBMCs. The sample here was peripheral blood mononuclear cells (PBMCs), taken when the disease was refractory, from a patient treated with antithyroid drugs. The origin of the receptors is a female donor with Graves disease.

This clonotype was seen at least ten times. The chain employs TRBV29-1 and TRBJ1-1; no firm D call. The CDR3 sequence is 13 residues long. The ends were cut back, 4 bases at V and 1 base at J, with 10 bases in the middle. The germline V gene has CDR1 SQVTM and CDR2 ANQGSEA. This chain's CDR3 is CSVVRTSNTEAFF. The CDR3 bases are TGCAGCGTTGTCAGAACATCGAACACTGAAGCTTTCTTT. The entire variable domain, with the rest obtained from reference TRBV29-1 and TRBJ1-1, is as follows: SAVISQKPSRDICQRGTSLTIQCQVDSQVTMMFWYRQQPGQSLTLIATANQGSEATYESGFVIDKFPISRPNLTFSTLTVSNMSPEDSSIYLCSVVRTSNTEAFFGQGTRLTVV.

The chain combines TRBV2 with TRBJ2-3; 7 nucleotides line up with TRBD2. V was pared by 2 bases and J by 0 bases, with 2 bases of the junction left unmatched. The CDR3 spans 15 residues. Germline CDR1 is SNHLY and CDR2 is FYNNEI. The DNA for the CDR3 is TGTGCCAGCAGTGAATGGCGGGGGAGCACAGATACGCAGTATTTT. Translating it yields CASSEWRGSTDTQYF.

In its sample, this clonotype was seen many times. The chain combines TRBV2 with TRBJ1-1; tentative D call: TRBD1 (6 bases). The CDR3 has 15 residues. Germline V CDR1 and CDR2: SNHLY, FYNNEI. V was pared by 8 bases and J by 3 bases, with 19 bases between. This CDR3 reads CASEGVRGMYTEAFF. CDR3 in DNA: TGTGCCAGCGAGGGGGTGAGGGGAATGTACACTGAAGCTTTCTTT.

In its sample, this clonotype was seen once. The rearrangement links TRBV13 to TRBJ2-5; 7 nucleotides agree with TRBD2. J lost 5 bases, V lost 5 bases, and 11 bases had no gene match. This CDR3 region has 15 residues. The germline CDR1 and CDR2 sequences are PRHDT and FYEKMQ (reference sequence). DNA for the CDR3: TGTGCCAGCAGCCGGACTAGAAGCTCTCTCGAGACCCAGTACTTC. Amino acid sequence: CASSRTRSSLETQYF.

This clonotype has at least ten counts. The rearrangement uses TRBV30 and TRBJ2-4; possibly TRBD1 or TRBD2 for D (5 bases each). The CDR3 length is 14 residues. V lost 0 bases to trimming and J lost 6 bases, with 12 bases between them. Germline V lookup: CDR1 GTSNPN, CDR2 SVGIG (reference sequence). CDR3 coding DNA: TGTGCCTGGAGTGTAGCTCCGGGGCGAAACATTCAGTACTTC. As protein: CAWSVAPGRNIQYF.

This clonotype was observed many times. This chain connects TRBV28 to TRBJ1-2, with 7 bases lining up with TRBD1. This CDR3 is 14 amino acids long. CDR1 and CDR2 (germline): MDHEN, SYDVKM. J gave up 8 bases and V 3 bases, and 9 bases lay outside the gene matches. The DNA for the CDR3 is TGTGCCAGCAGTTTGGCGGACAGGAGGAGCGGCTACACCTTC. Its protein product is CASSLADRRSGYTF.

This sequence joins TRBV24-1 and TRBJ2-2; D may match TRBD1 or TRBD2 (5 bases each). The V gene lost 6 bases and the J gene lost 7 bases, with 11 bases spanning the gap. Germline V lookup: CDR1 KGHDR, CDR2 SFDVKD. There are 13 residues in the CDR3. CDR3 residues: CATSIRGRGELFF. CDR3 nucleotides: TGTGCCACCAGTATCCGGGGCCGCGGGGAGCTGTTTTTT.